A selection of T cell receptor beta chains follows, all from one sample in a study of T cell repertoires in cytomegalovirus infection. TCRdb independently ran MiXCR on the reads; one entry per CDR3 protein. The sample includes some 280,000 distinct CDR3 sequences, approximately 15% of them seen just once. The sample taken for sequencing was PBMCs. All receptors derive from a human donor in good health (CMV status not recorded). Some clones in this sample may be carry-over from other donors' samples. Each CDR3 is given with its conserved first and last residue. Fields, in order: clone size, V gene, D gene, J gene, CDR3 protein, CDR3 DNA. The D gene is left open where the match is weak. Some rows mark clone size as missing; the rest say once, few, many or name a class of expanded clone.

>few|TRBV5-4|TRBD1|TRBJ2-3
CASSLEGQGADTQYF
TGTGCCAGCAGCTTGGAGGGACAGGGGGCAGATACGCAGTATTTT
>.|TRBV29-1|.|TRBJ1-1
CSVSQGNTEAFF
TGCAGCGTCTCCCAAGGGAACACTGAAGCTTTCTTT
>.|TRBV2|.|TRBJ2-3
CASSEALPRADTQYF
TGTGCCAGCAGTGAAGCGCTGCCCCGGGCAGATACGCAGTATTTT
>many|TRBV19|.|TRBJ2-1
CASSIGAYNEQFF
TGTGCCAGTAGTATTGGAGCGTACAATGAGCAGTTCTTC
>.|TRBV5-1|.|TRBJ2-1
CASTLYPEGGNEQFF
TGCGCCAGCACCCTATACCCTGAGGGGGGCAATGAGCAGTTCTTC
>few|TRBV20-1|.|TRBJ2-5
CSASRTEETQYF
TGCAGTGCTTCTAGGACAGAAGAGACCCAGTACTTC
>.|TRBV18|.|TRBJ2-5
CASSLKQGQSETQYF
TGTGCCAGCTCACTCAAACAGGGACAATCAGAGACCCAGTACTTC
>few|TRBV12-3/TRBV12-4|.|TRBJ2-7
CASSSTGVFEQYF
TGTGCCAGCAGCTCAACTGGGGTCTTTGAGCAGTACTTC
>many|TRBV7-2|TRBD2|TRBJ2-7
CASKPPSGNYEQYF
TGTGCCAGCAAACCCCCTAGCGGAAATTACGAGCAGTACTTC
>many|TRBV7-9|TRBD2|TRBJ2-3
CASRRGTSRTHTDTQYF
TGTGCCAGCAGACGGGGGACTAGCAGAACTCACACAGATACGCAGTATTTT
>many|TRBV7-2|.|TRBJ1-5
CASSPQMNQPQHF
TGTGCCAGCAGCCCGCAGATGAATCAGCCCCAGCATTTT